These 17 T cell receptor beta chains came from one sample sequenced in a study of shared clonotypes between healthy human individuals. Produced via immunoSEQ multiplex PCR; TCRdb's table is partial and in-frame only. The sample yields under 1,100,000 clones, 75% to 85% seen once. The sample taken for sequencing was memory CD4+ T cells from PBMCs. Subset defined: CD45RA-negative fraction. These receptor sequences come from a man aged 18 to 29 in good health. Some clones in this sample may be carry-over from other donors' samples.

In regard to this clone: A much bigger clone sits one base away, suggesting this may be a read error. V gene TRBV6-6 combines with J gene TRBJ1-1; TRBD1 matches at 7 bases. The CDR3 is 13 amino acids. The V gene's germline CDR1 is MNHNY and CDR2 SVGAGI (reference sequence). With V trimmed by 5 bases and J by 3 bases, 3 bases remained unmatched. This CDR3 is CASSLTGDTEAFF. In DNA, the CDR3 is TGTGCCAGCAGTCTAACAGGGGACACTGAAGCTTTCTTT.

This clone was observed a few times. The chain recombines TRBV30 with TRBJ2-1; the match to TRBD2 covers 9 bases. CDR1 GTSNPN and CDR2 SVGIG come from the germline V gene (reference sequence). The trim removed 2 bases at V and 4 bases at J, leaving 9 bases unmatched. The CDR3 sequence is 16 residues long. The CDR3 coding sequence is TGTGCCTGGAGTTTCGCTAGTAGCGGGAGATACAATGAGCAGTTCTTC. Translation gives CAWSFASSGRYNEQFF.

The chain joins TRBV7-9 to TRBJ2-1; D gene ambiguous. Trimming shortened V by 8 bases and J by 0 bases, and 11 bases separated the two germline ends. The CDR3 is 14 amino acids. In germline, CDR1 is SEHNR, CDR2 FQNEAQ (reference sequence). The CDR3 bases are TGTGCCAGCCCCCCGGTAGGCTCCTACAATGAGCAGTTCTTC. Amino acid sequence: CASPPVGSYNEQFF.

Comments on this clone: Other DNA variants within this sample encode the same CDR3. The chain links TRBV27 to TRBJ2-7, with 9 bases lining up with TRBD2. The CDR3 is 16 amino acids. J was trimmed by 0 bases and V by 4 bases; bases with no gene match: 7. Germline-derived CDR1 and CDR2 are MNHEY and SMNVEV (reference sequence). The CDR3 loop reads CASSSRLAGPSYEQYF. The CDR3 DNA is TGTGCCAGCAGTTCCCGGCTAGCGGGACCCTCCTACGAGCAGTACTTC.

The chain combines TRBV7-9 with TRBJ1-4; D unclear. CDR3 length equals 12 residues. V lost 3 bases and J lost 7, with 6 bases in between. Per germline, CDR1 SEHNR and CDR2 FQNEAQ (reference sequence). In nucleotides, the CDR3 is TGTGCCAGCAGCTTCCCCTCTGAAAAACTGTTTTTT. Translation gives CASSFPSEKLFF.

The chain has TRBV9 and TRBJ2-7; 7 bases line up with TRBD1. The CDR3 consists of 14 residues. Losses at the gene ends were 3 bases for V and 5 bases for J; bases not matched to a gene: 8. Germline V CDR1 and CDR2: SGDLS, YYNGEE. The CDR3: CASSAETGVHEQYF. The DNA of the CDR3 is TGTGCCAGCAGCGCAGAAACAGGGGTCCACGAGCAGTACTTC. Full variable domain (outside the CDR3, taken from reference TRBV9 and TRBJ2-7): DSGVTQTPKHLITATGQRVTLRCSPRSGDLSVYWYQQSLDQGLQFLIQYYNGEERAKGNILERFSAQQFPDLHSELNLSSLELGDSALYFCASSAETGVHEQYFGPGTRLTVT.

The sample holds a few counts of this clone. For the CDR3, the DNA is TGCGCCAGCCGACGGGGACAGGAAAACACTGAAGCTTTCTTT. Its translation is CASRRGQENTEAFF. The chain joins TRBV5-1 to TRBJ1-1; 8 positions match TRBD1. The germline CDR1 and CDR2 sequences are SGHRS and YFSETQ. This CDR3 spans 14 amino acids. V lost 7 bases to trimming and J lost 2 bases; unmatched junction nucleotides: 7.

The rearrangement joins TRBV5-6 to TRBJ2-5, with D hard to call. The V and J ends lost 1 base and 5 bases respectively, with 21 bases between them. Germline V gene data show CDR1 as SGHDT and CDR2 as YYEEEE. The CDR3 has 17 amino acids. DNA for the CDR3: TGTGCCAGCAGCTTGAGGCGAACGACGGGTTTGGGGGAGACCCAGTACTTC. It yields the protein CASSLRRTTGLGETQYF. The whole variable domain, filled in from reference TRBV5-6 and TRBJ2-5, reads DAGVTQSPTHLIKTRGQQVTLRCSPKSGHDTVSWYQQALGQGPQFIFQYYEEEERQRGNFPDRFSGHQFPNYSSELNVNALLLGDSALYLCASSLRRTTGLGETQYFGPGTRLLVL.

This chain joins TRBV5-1 and TRBJ2-5; no clear D. Trimming took 0 bases from V and 1 from J, leaving 10 bases between them. This CDR3 contains 15 residues. CDR1 and CDR2 (germline): SGHRS, YFSETQ. CDR3 sequence reads: CASSLASAPQETQYF. CDR3 DNA sequence: TGCGCCAGCAGCTTGGCCTCTGCTCCCCAAGAGACCCAGTACTTC.

The rearrangement uses TRBV4-2 and TRBJ2-1; D not certain. From germline, CDR1 is LGHNA and CDR2 YNFKEQ. The germline V and J ends were trimmed by 1 base and 4 bases, with 14 bases remaining between them. The CDR3 sequence is 16 residues long. Here the CDR3 DNA reads TGTGCCAGCAGCCAAGTAAGAAGCGATGGGTACAATGAGCAGTTCTTC. It yields the protein CASSQVRSDGYNEQFF.

The chain links TRBV6-1 to TRBJ2-3; D call uncertain. From germline, CDR1 is MNHNS and CDR2 SASEGT. The CDR3 loop spans 14 amino acids. Trimming removed 1 base from V and 0 bases from J, with 5 bases in between. Here the CDR3 reads CASSEGVSTDTQYF. CDR3 in DNA: TGTGCCAGCAGTGAAGGGGTTAGCACAGATACGCAGTATTTT.

This clone was detected only a few times. This chain links TRBV28 with TRBJ1-3; D gene unclear. Germline CDR1 reads MDHEN; CDR2 reads SYDVKM. The V end lost 8 bases, the J end lost 0 bases, and 8 bases lay between the germline ends. The CDR3 is made up of 13 amino acids. The CDR3 DNA reads TGTGCCAGCGAAAGGAACTCTGGAAACACCATATATTTT. It specifies CASERNSGNTIYF.

The chain combines TRBV2 with TRBJ2-3; D is uncertain. In germline, CDR1 is SNHLY, CDR2 FYNNEI. The CDR3 contains 14 residues. The ends were cut back, 7 bases at V and 1 base at J, with 12 bases in the middle. The CDR3 DNA sequence: TGTGCCAGCAACTTTGTAAGAGGCACAGATACGCAGTATTTT. The encoded protein is CASNFVRGTDTQYF.

This chain joins TRBV7-9 and TRBJ2-3; D possibly corresponds to TRBD1 (5 bases). CDR1 SEHNR and CDR2 FQNEAQ come from the germline V gene (reference sequence). The length of the CDR3 is 14 residues. V was trimmed by 1 base and J by 2 bases, leaving 7 bases between them. CDR3 residues: CASSLGQPTDTQYF. CDR3 coding DNA: TGTGCCAGCAGCTTAGGACAGCCCACAGATACGCAGTATTTT.

The genes are TRBV30 and TRBJ2-1; 14 bases are a match to TRBD2. With 4 bases clipped from V and 12 bases from J, the junction kept 14 bases outside the gene matches. The CDR3 spans 16 residues. CDR1 is GTSNPN and CDR2 is SVGIG in the germline V gene (reference sequence). Here the CDR3 DNA reads TGTGCCTGGACAAGGACTAGCGGGAGGCACTCTGGGGGGCAGTTCTTC. It specifies CAWTRTSGRHSGGQFF.

The V and J genes are TRBV2 and TRBJ2-7; 8 bases are shared with TRBD2. CDR3 length: 15 residues. Germline loops: CDR1 SNHLY, CDR2 FYNNEI. V dropped 6 bases and J dropped 5; count of bases not matched to a gene: 12. The CDR3 region is CASSASLGLAHEQYF. The CDR3 nucleotides read TGTGCCAGCAGCGCAAGCTTAGGACTAGCTCACGAGCAGTACTTC.

V usage is TRBV12-5 and J usage is TRBJ1-2; TRBD1 matches at 7 bases. This CDR3 has 15 amino acids. Germline CDR1 and CDR2: LGHNT and FRNRAP. V trimming: 9 bases; J trimming: 4 bases; junction bases outside the gene matches: 14. The CDR3 DNA follows: TGTGCTAGCATAAGACAGGGCTTTCCCTTCTATGGCTACACCTTC. Encoded protein: CASIRQGFPFYGYTF.